The rows below give T cell receptor beta chains drawn from one sample of a study of tumor and adjacent non-tumor tissue in lung cancer. TCRdb re-called the multiplex PCR reads with MiXCR, one entry per CDR3 protein. The data hold under 95,000 distinct CDR3 sequences, with roughly 80% observed a single time. Sequenced input: distant non-tumor lung tissue. The receptors derive from a man aged 60 to 75 with non-small cell lung cancer. CDR3s include the opening cysteine and the closing phenylalanine or tryptophan. D genes are given only for firm matches. The listing skips clone size in some rows; elsewhere it reads once, few, many or a size class.

v_gene: TRBV29-1; d_gene: -; abundance: -; j_gene: TRBJ2-7; CDR3aa: CSVQTRAGCEEDEQCF; CDR3nt: TGCAGCGTTCAAACCCGGGCAGGGTGTGAAGAAGACGAGCAGTGCTTC
v_gene: TRBV11-2; d_gene: TRBD1; abundance: -; j_gene: TRBJ2-5; CDR3aa: CASSSGQVLEIKYF; CDR3nt: TGTGCCAGCAGTTCCGGACAGGTTCTGGAGATCAAGTACTTC
v_gene: TRBV20-1; d_gene: -; abundance: -; j_gene: TRBJ1-6; CDR3aa: CNAIAKGVKVTTLHF; CDR3nt: TGCAATGCTATAGCCAAGGGGGTAAAAGTGACAACCCTCCACTTT
v_gene: TRBV20-1; d_gene: -; abundance: -; j_gene: TRBJ1-2; CDR3aa: CSARVRVTVNYGYTF; CDR3nt: TGCAGTGCTAGAGTTCGGGTGACAGTGAACTATGGCTACACCTTC
v_gene: TRBV4-3; d_gene: -; abundance: -; j_gene: TRBJ2-6; CDR3aa: CASSQGAVSGANVMTF; CDR3nt: TGCGCCAGCAGCCAAGGGGCGGTGTCTGGGGCCAACGTTATGACTTTC
v_gene: TRBV20-1; d_gene: TRBD2; abundance: -; j_gene: TRBJ2-5; CDR3aa: CTARENLAGETQYF; CDR3nt: TGCACTGCTAGAGAAAATCTAGCGGGAGAGACCCAATACTTC
v_gene: TRBV29-1; d_gene: -; abundance: -; j_gene: TRBJ2-2; CDR3aa: CSVGGLGKLFF; CDR3nt: TGTAGCGTTGGAGGACTGGGGAAGCTGTTTTTT
v_gene: TRBV6-5; d_gene: -; abundance: -; j_gene: TRBJ2-7; CDR3aa: CASSEAPVSSFEQYF; CDR3nt: TGTGCCAGCAGCGAGGCCCCGGTTAGCTCCTTCGAGCAGTACTTC
v_gene: TRBV6-5; d_gene: TRBD1; abundance: large; j_gene: TRBJ1-5; CDR3aa: CASSYSGQGSQPQHF; CDR3nt: TGTGCCAGCAGTTACAGTGGACAGGGTAGTCAGCCCCAGCATTTT
v_gene: TRBV11-2; d_gene: TRBD1; abundance: -; j_gene: TRBJ2-5; CDR3aa: CASSFGQVQETQYF; CDR3nt: TGTGCTAGCAGCTTTGGACAGGTCCAAGAGACTCAGTACTTC
v_gene: TRBV29-1; d_gene: -; abundance: -; j_gene: TRBJ1-1; CDR3aa: CITKVEDNTEAFF; CDR3nt: TGCATCACTAAGGTAGAGGATAACACCGAAGCTTTCTTT
v_gene: TRBV6-2/TRBV6-3; d_gene: TRBD2; abundance: -; j_gene: TRBJ2-1; CDR3aa: CTSSTPRGSSYDEQFF; CDR3nt: TGTACCAGCAGTACCCCCCGCGGGAGCTCCTACGATGAGCAGTTCTTC
v_gene: TRBV11-2; d_gene: -; abundance: -; j_gene: TRBJ2-1; CDR3aa: CVSSRVGDYNEQFF; CDR3nt: TGTGTCAGCAGCAGGGTAGGAGACTACAATGAGCAGTTCTTC
v_gene: TRBV20-1; d_gene: -; abundance: once; j_gene: TRBJ2-7; CDR3aa: CSVRVEGSSYEQYF; CDR3nt: TGCAGTGTTAGAGTTGAAGGCAGCTCCTACGAGCAGTACTTC
v_gene: TRBV28; d_gene: TRBD1; abundance: -; j_gene: TRBJ1-1; CDR3aa: CASSPPPDRTEAFF; CDR3nt: TGTGCCAGCAGTCCCCCCCCGGACAGGACTGAAGCTTTCTTT
v_gene: TRBV11-2; d_gene: -; abundance: -; j_gene: TRBJ2-5; CDR3aa: CANSSVTSWETQYF; CDR3nt: TGTGCCAACAGCTCTGTGACTAGTTGGGAGACCCAGTACTTC
v_gene: TRBV29-1; d_gene: TRBD2; abundance: -; j_gene: TRBJ2-7; CDR3aa: CSVGGTYEQYF; CDR3nt: TGCAGCGTGGGGGGGACGTACGAGCAGTACTTC
v_gene: TRBV2; d_gene: -; abundance: few; j_gene: TRBJ2-5; CDR3aa: CASREDLGAQYF; CDR3nt: TGTGCCAGCAGGGAGGACCTCGGGGCCCAGTACTTC
v_gene: TRBV12-3/TRBV12-4; d_gene: TRBD1; abundance: -; j_gene: TRBJ2-7; CDR3aa: CASSSGGEWYF; CDR3nt: TGTGCCAGCAGTTCAGGGGGAGAGTGGTACTTC
v_gene: TRBV20-1; d_gene: TRBD1; abundance: once; j_gene: TRBJ1-5; CDR3aa: CSAGGEGTGGIVVNQPQHF; CDR3nt: TGCAGTGCTGGAGGGGAGGGTACAGGGGGCATTGTAGTAAATCAGCCCCAGCATTTT
v_gene: TRBV28; d_gene: -; abundance: -; j_gene: TRBJ2-5; CDR3aa: CASSTRRFQETQYF; CDR3nt: TGTGCCAGCAGCACAAGGCGATTTCAAGAGACCCAGTACTTC
v_gene: TRBV6-1; d_gene: TRBD1; abundance: -; j_gene: TRBJ1-1; CDR3aa: CDNSEDRGDNEAFF; CDR3nt: TGTGACAACAGTGAAGACAGGGGCGACAATGAAGCTTTCTTT
v_gene: TRBV20-1; d_gene: TRBD2; abundance: -; j_gene: TRBJ2-7; CDR3aa: CNARGLAGGEHEQYF; CDR3nt: TGCAATGCTAGGGGACTAGCGGGAGGGGAACACGAGCAATACTTC
v_gene: TRBV11-3; d_gene: TRBD1; abundance: few; j_gene: TRBJ2-3; CDR3aa: CASSPGQGTDTQYF; CDR3nt: TGTGCCAGCAGCCCCGGACAGGGGACAGATACGCAGTATTTT
v_gene: TRBV28; d_gene: -; abundance: -; j_gene: TRBJ2-4; CDR3aa: CASSSGASVGDIQYF; CDR3nt: TGTGCCAGCAGTTCCGGGGCTAGCGTGGGGGATATTCAGTACTTC
v_gene: TRBV5-1; d_gene: -; abundance: -; j_gene: TRBJ1-4; CDR3aa: CACSLGTAREKLFF; CDR3nt: TGCGCCTGCAGCTTAGGGACCGCTAGGGAAAAACTGTTTTTT
v_gene: TRBV12-3/TRBV12-4; d_gene: -; abundance: -; j_gene: TRBJ1-6; CDR3aa: CASSLRLYNSSLHF; CDR3nt: TGTGCCAGCAGTTTGAGGCTGTATAATTCATCCCTCCACTTT
v_gene: TRBV4-2; d_gene: TRBD2; abundance: few; j_gene: TRBJ2-3; CDR3aa: CASSLTSGMADTQYF; CDR3nt: TGTGCCAGCAGCTTGACTAGCGGGATGGCAGATACGCAGTATTTT
v_gene: TRBV20-1; d_gene: -; abundance: -; j_gene: TRBJ1-4; CDR3aa: CRVRRINEKLFF; CDR3nt: TGCAGAGTGAGGAGGATTAATGAAAAACTGTTTTTT
v_gene: TRBV20-1; d_gene: TRBD1; abundance: few; j_gene: TRBJ1-5; CDR3aa: CSAQADRANRPQHF; CDR3nt: TGCAGTGCTCAAGCTGACAGGGCAAATCGGCCCCAGCATTTT
v_gene: TRBV11-2; d_gene: -; abundance: -; j_gene: TRBJ1-1; CDR3aa: CAGSLVGRCTEAFF; CDR3nt: TGTGCAGGCAGTTTAGTCGGGAGGTGCACTGAAGCTTTCTTT
v_gene: TRBV11-3; d_gene: -; abundance: -; j_gene: TRBJ2-1; CDR3aa: CANSPTSLSYNEQFF; CDR3nt: TGTGCCAACAGCCCCACTAGTTTGTCCTACAATGAGCAGTTCTTC
v_gene: TRBV10-2; d_gene: TRBD2; abundance: once; j_gene: TRBJ2-7; CDR3aa: CASTSGSSHEQYF; CDR3nt: TGCGCCAGCACTAGCGGTAGCTCCCACGAGCAGTACTTC
v_gene: TRBV6-2/TRBV6-3; d_gene: TRBD1; abundance: -; j_gene: TRBJ1-5; CDR3aa: CASGLSPDRVQPQHF; CDR3nt: TGTGCCAGCGGTTTATCCCCCGACAGGGTTCAGCCCCAGCATTTT
v_gene: TRBV11-2; d_gene: TRBD1; abundance: -; j_gene: TRBJ2-6; CDR3aa: CPSSLVPKDRPYGANVLTF; CDR3nt: TGTCCCAGCAGCTTAGTTCCAAAGGACAGGCCCTATGGAGCCAACGTCCTGACTTTC
v_gene: TRBV20-1; d_gene: -; abundance: -; j_gene: TRBJ2-1; CDR3aa: CSAQGPGVEQFF; CDR3nt: TGCAGTGCTCAGGGGCCTGGGGTCGAGCAGTTCTTC
v_gene: TRBV7-8; d_gene: TRBD1; abundance: -; j_gene: TRBJ1-5; CDR3aa: CESSLRQGEGPQHF; CDR3nt: TGTGAGAGCAGCCTACGACAGGGGGAAGGGCCCCAGCATTTT
v_gene: TRBV12-1; d_gene: -; abundance: -; j_gene: TRBJ2-1; CDR3aa: CASSFMAGVADEQFF; CDR3nt: TGTGCCAGCAGCTTTATGGCAGGAGTTGCTGATGAGCAGTTCTTC
v_gene: TRBV11-2; d_gene: -; abundance: -; j_gene: TRBJ2-5; CDR3aa: CAGSSRGQETQYF; CDR3nt: TGTGCCGGCAGCTCACGCGGGCAAGAGACCCAGTACTTC
v_gene: TRBV11-1; d_gene: TRBD1; abundance: once; j_gene: TRBJ1-1; CDR3aa: CGSSTQGDTEAFF; CDR3nt: TGTGGCAGCAGCACGCAGGGGGACACAGAAGCTTTCTTT
v_gene: TRBV29-1; d_gene: -; abundance: -; j_gene: TRBJ2-2; CDR3aa: CCVGRHSGDLFF; CDR3nt: TGCTGCGTTGGGCGACATTCCGGGGACCTGTTTTTT
v_gene: TRBV12-3/TRBV12-4; d_gene: -; abundance: few; j_gene: TRBJ2-3; CDR3aa: CASSFGQRGGTDTQYF; CDR3nt: TGTGCCAGCAGTTTTGGGCAGAGAGGTGGCACAGATACGCAGTATTTT